This T cell receptor beta chain is from a study of tumor-infiltrating lymphocytes in localized non-small cell lung cancer. Repertoires were generated with immunoSEQ multiplex PCR, while TCRdb's copy carries only in-frame clones and drops some. The table records about 9,300 clones, around 77% of them present only once. Trimming took 3 bases from V and 0 from J, leaving 9 bases between them. Germline lookup yields CDR1 SGHDT and CDR2 YYEEEE. This CDR3 is built from 14 residues. Material for sequencing was uninvolved lung tissue not adjacent to the tumor. This clonotype was obtained from a human donor with non-small cell lung cancer. This rearrangement joins TRBV5-6 to TRBJ1-1; possible D gene TRBD1, 5 bases. The CDR3 coding sequence is TGTGCCAGCAGCTATGACAGCGTGAACACTGAAGCTTTCTTT. Amino acids: CASSYDSVNTEAFF.